Sequencing of this T cell receptor beta chain was carried out in a study of shared clonotypes between healthy human individuals. This clone was seen only once. Its specificity is not known. It was around 100 million PBMCs that unsorted samples used for genomic DNA. Whole-study results and caveats: Among donors, clonotype sharing was expected to be affected by sequencing depth.

This CDR3 is 16 amino acids long. V was trimmed by 1 base and J by 7 bases, leaving 17 bases between them. Germline V CDR1 and CDR2: SGHTA, FQGNSA. Deep-level settings were used for running the assay. Sequencing used immunoSEQ multiplex PCR; TCRdb keeps in-frame clones, though not all of them. There are around 480,000 clones in the sample; 75% to 80% occur only once, and roughly an eighth lies in the top ten. This receptor was taken from a woman in her forties in good health. Some clones in this sample may be carry-over from other donors' samples. V gene TRBV7-2 combines with J gene TRBJ1-5; no firm D call. What was sequenced was PBMCs. Written as DNA, the CDR3 is TGTGCCAGCAGCTTAGGTGGTCGCCCGGGCTACCAGCCCCAGCATTTT. Its translation is CASSLGGRPGYQPQHF.